This T cell receptor (beta chain) comes out of a study of OX40 agonist ivuxolimab in advanced cancers. Study details: Patients took ivuxolimab, an agonistic anti-OX40 (CD134) antibody. Eligibility admitted prior anti-PD-1, anti-PD-L1 or anti-CTLA-4 therapy; roughly 39% had some.

Using immunoSEQ multiplex PCR, the repertoire was profiled, and TCRdb retains in-frame clones only, with some absent. The data hold around 24,000 clones, with around four fifths observed a single time. Concerning this clone itself: The antigen remains unidentified.

Study results and limitations: Compared with CD4+, CD8+ T cells on average had more expanded clones. The 0.1-3.0 mg/kg partial responders had among the lowest clonal expansion.

The sequencing used CD4+ or CD8+ T cells sorted from blood, collected in a trial of the OX40 agonist ivuxolimab. This sequence was found in an adult with an advanced solid tumor such as melanoma, head and neck, liver or kidney cancer.

The CDR3 protein is CASSYYPKGAYNEQFF. CDR3 bases: TGTGCCAGCAGTTACTATCCGAAGGGGGCCTACAATGAGCAGTTCTTC. The V call is TRBV6-6, the J call TRBJ2-1; TRBD1 might be the D (6 bases). Germline CDR1 MNHNY, CDR2 SVGAGI (reference sequence). Trimming took 1 base from V and 2 from J, leaving 12 bases between them. The CDR3 contains 16 residues.